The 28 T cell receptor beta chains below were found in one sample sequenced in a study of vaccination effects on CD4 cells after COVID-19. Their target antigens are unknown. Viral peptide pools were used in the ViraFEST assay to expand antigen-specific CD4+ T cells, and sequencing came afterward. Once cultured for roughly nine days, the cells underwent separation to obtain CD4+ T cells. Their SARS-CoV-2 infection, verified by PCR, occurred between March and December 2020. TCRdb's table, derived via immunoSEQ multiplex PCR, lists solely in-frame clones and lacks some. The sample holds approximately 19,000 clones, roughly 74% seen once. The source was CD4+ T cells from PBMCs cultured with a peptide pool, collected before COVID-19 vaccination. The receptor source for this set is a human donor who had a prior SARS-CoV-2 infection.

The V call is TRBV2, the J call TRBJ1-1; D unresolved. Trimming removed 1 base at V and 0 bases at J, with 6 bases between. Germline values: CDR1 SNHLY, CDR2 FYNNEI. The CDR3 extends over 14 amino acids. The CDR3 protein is CASSEGRVNTEAFF. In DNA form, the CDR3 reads TGTGCCAGCAGTGAAGGACGGGTGAACACTGAAGCTTTCTTT.

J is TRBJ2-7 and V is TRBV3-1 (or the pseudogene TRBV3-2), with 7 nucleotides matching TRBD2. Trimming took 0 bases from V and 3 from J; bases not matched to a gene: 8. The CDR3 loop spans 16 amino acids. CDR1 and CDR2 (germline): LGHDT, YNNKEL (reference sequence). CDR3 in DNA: TGTGCCAGCAGCCAAGAAGGTCTAGCGGTAATCTACGAGCAGTACTTC. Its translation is CASSQEGLAVIYEQYF.

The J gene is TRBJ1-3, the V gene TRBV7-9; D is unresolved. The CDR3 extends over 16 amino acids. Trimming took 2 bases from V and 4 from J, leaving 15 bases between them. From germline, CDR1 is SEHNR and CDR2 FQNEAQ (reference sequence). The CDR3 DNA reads TGTGCCAGCAGCTTAAGGGTAACGGGTACCGGAAACACCATATATTTT. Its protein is CASSLRVTGTGNTIYF. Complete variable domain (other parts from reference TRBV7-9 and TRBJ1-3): DTGVSQNPRHKITKRGQNVTFRCDPISEHNRLYWYRQTLGQGPEFLTYFQNEAQLEKSRLLSDRFSAERPKGSFSTLEIQRTEQGDSAMYLCASSLRVTGTGNTIYFGEGSWLTVV.

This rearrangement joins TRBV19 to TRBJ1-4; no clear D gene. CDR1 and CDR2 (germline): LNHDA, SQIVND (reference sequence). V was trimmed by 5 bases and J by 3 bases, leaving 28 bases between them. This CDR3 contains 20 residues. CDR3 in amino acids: CASSPSRYGGGFVANEKLFF. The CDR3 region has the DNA TGTGCCAGTAGTCCCAGCCGCTACGGAGGCGGGTTCGTAGCTAATGAAAAACTGTTTTTT.

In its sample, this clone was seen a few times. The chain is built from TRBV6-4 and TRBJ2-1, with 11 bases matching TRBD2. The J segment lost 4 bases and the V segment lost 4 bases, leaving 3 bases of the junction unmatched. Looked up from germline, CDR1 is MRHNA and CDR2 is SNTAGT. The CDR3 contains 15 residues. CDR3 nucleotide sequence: TGTGCCAGCAGTGTTGGGACTAGCGGTTACAATGAGCAGTTCTTC. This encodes CASSVGTSGYNEQFF.

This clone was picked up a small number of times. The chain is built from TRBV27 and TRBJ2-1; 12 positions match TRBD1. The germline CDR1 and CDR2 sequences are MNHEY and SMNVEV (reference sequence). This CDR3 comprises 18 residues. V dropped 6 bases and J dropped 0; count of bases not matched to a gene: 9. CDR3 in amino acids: CASSPGTGGRSSYNEQFF. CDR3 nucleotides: TGTGCCAGCAGCCCCGGGACAGGGGGCCGAAGCTCCTACAATGAGCAGTTCTTC.

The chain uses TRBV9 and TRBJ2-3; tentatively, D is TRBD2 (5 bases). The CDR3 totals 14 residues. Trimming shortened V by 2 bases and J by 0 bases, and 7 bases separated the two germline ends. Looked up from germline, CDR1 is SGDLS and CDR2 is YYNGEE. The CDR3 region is CASSVSGSTDTQYF. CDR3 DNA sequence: TGTGCCAGCAGCGTGTCGGGGAGCACAGATACGCAGTATTTT.

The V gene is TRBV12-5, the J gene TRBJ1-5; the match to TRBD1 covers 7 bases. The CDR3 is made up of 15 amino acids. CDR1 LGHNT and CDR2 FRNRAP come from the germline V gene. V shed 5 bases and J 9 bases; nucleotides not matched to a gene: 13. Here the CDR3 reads CASGPPGQVFWPQHF. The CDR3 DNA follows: TGTGCTAGTGGTCCCCCAGGACAGGTTTTTTGGCCCCAGCATTTT.

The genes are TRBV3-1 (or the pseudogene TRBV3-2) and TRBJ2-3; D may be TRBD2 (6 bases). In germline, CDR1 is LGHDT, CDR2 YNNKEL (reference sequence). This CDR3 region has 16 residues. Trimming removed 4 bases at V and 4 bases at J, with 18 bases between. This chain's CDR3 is CASSPRRGRVADTQYF. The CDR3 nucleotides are TGTGCCAGCAGCCCCAGACGGGGGAGAGTAGCAGATACGCAGTATTTT.

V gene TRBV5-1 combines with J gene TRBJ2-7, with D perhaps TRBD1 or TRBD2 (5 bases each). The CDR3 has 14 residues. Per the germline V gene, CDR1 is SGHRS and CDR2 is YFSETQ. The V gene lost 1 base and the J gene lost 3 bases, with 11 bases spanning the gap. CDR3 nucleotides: TGCGCCAGCAGCTTGTTGGGACCGAGCTACGAGCAGTACTTC. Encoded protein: CASSLLGPSYEQYF.

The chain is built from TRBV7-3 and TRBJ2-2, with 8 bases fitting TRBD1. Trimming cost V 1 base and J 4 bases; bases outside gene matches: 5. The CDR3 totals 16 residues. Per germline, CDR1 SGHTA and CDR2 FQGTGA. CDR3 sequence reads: CASSLIAGGVTGELFF. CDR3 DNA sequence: TGTGCCAGCAGCTTAATCGCAGGGGGCGTCACCGGGGAGCTGTTTTTT.

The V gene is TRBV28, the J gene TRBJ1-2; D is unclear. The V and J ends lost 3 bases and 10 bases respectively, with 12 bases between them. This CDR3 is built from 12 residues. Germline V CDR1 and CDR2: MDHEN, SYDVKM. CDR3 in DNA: TGTGCCAGCAGTTTGCGTGAAACCGACTACACCTTC. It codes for CASSLRETDYTF.

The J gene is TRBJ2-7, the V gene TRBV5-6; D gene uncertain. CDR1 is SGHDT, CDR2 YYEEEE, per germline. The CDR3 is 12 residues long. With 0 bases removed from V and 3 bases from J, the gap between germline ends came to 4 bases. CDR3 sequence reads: CASSLGHYEQYF. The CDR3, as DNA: TGTGCCAGCAGCTTGGGGCACTACGAGCAGTACTTC.

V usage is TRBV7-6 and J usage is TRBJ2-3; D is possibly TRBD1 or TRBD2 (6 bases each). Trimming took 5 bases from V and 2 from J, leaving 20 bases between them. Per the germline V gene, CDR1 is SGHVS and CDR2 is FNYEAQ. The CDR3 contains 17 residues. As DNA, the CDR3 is TGTGCCAGCAGCCCCCGAGGAGGGGGGATCACCACAGATACGCAGTATTTT. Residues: CASSPRGGGITTDTQYF.

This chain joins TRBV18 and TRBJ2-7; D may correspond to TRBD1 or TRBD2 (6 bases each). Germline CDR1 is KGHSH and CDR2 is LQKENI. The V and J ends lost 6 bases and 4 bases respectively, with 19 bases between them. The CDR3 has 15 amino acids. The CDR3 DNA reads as TGTGCCAGCTCCCCAGGGGATAGGGGAGGATACGAGCAGTACTTC. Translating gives CASSPGDRGGYEQYF.

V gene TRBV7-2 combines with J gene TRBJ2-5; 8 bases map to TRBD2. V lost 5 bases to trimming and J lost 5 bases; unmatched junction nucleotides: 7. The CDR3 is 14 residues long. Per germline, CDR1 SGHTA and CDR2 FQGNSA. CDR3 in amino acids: CASSVKRELETQYF. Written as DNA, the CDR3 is TGTGCCAGCAGCGTAAAGCGGGAGTTGGAGACCCAGTACTTC.

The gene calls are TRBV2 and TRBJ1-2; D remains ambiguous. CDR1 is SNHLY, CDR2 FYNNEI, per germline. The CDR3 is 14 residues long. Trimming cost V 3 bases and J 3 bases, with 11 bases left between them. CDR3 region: CASSDLGRYYGYTF. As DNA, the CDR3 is TGTGCCAGCAGTGATTTGGGCAGGTACTATGGCTACACCTTC.

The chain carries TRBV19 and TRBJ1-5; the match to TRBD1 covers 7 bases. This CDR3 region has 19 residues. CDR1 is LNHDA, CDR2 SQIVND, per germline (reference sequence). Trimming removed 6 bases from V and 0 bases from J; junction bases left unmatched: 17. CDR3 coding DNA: TGTGCCAGTAGATTATCCCCCCGGGACAGAATACTTAGCAATCAGCCCCAGCATTTT. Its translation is CASRLSPRDRILSNQPQHF.

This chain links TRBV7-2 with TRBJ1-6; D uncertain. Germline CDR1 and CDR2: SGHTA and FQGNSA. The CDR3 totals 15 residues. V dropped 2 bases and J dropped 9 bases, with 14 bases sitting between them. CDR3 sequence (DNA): TGTGCCAGCAGCTTAAACAGTGGGGTATTTTCACCCCTCCACTTT. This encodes CASSLNSGVFSPLHF.

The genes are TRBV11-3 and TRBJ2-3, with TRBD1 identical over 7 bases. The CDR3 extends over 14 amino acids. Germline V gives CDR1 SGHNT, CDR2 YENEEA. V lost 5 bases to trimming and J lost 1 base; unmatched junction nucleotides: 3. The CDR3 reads CASSQGEGTDTQYF. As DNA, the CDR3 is TGTGCCAGCAGCCAGGGGGAAGGCACAGATACGCAGTATTTT.

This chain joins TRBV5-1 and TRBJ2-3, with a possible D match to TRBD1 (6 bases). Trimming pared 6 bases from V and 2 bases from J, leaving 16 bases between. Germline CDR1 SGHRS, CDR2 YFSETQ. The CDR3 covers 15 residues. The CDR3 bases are TGCGCCAGCACCCCCCGGCAGGGGAACACAGATACGCAGTATTTT. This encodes CASTPRQGNTDTQYF.

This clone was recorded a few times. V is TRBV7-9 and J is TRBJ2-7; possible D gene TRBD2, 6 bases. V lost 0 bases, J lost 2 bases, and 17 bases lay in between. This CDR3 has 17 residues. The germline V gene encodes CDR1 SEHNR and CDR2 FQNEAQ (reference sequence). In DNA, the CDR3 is TGTGCCAGCAGCTTAGCATTGGGCGGGACCAAACCCTACGAGCAGTACTTC. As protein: CASSLALGGTKPYEQYF.

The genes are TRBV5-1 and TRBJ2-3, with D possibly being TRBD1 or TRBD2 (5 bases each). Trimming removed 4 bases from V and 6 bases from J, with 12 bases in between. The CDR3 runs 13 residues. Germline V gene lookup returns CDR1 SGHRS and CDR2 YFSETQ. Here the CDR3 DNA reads TGCGCCAGCAGCCTAAACTGGGGGGATACGCAGTATTTT. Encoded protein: CASSLNWGDTQYF.

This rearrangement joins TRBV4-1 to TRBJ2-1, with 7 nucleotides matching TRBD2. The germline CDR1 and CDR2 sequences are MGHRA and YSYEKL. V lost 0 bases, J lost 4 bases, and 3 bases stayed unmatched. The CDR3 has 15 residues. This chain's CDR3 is CASSQDGGGYNEQFF. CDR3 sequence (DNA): TGCGCCAGCAGCCAAGATGGGGGGGGGTACAATGAGCAGTTCTTC.

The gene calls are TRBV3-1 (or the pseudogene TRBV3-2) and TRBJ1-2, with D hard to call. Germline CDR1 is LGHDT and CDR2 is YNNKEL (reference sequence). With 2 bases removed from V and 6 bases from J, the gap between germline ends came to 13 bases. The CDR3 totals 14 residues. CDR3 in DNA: TGTGCCAGCAGCCAATTGTCGGGGATTGATGGCTACACCTTC. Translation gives CASSQLSGIDGYTF.

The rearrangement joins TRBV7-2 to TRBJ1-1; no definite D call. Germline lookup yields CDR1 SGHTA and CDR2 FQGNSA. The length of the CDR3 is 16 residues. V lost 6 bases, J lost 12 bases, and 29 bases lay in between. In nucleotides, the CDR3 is TGTGCCAGCAGACCTTCTCTCGGATCAGCTGAATCGATAACTTTCTTT. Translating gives CASRPSLGSAESITFF.

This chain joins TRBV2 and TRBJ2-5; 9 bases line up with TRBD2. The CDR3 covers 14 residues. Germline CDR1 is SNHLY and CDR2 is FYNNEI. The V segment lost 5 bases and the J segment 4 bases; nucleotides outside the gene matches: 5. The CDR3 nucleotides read TGTGCCAGCAGTCGGACGACTAGCGGAGAGACCCAGTACTTC. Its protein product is CASSRTTSGETQYF.

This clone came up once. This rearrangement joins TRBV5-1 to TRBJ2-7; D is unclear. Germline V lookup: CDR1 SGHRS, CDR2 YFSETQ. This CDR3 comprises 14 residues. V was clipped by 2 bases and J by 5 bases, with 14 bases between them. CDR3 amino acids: CASSLGQVGDEQYF. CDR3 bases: TGCGCCAGCAGCTTAGGTCAGGTAGGCGACGAGCAGTACTTC.